The following is a TCR beta chain sequence with its context. Its antigen is unknown. These data originate in a study of cytomegalovirus exposure and HLA in healthy donors. The germline V gene encodes CDR1 MNHNS and CDR2 SASEGT. CDR3 length: 15 residues. V lost 0 bases to trimming and J lost 5 bases, with 13 bases between them. The repertoire was sequenced with immunoSEQ multiplex PCR; TCRdb's copy has only in-frame clones and lacks some. The data hold 150,000 or so clones, with 70% to 90% observed a single time. Study-level results: Cytomegalovirus association was listed for about 180 TCR beta chains. Three chains tied to CMV proved CMV antigen-specific in vitro.

The chain is built from TRBV6-1 and TRBJ2-5; D is unclear. The sequence was collected from a young man in good health and CMV-seropositive. The sequenced material came from PBMCs. The CDR3 loop reads CASSEADQRYETQYF. The CDR3 DNA is TGTGCCAGCAGTGAAGCTGACCAGAGGTACGAGACCCAGTACTTC.